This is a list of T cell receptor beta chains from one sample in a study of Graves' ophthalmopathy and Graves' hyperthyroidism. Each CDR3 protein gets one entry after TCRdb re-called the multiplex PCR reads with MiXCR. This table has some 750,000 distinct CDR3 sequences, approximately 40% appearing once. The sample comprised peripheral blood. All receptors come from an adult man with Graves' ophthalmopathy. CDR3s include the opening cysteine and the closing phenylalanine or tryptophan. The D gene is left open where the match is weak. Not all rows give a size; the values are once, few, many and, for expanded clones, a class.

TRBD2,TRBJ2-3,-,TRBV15,CATSTTSGPVVTQYF,TGTGCCACCAGCACGACTAGCGGTCCCGTTGTTACGCAGTATTTT
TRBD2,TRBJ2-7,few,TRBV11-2,CASSLVLGLAPYEQYF,TGTGCCAGCAGCTTAGTCTTGGGACTAGCTCCATACGAGCAGTACTTC
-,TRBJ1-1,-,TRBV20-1,CSALRPNTMNTEAFF,TGCAGTGCTCTGCGACCGAATACTATGAACACTGAAGCTTTCTTT
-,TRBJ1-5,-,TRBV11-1,CASTPTRGVGNQPQHF,TGTGCCAGCACTCCCACGCGGGGGGTCGGCAATCAGCCCCAGCATTTT
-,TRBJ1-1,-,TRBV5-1,CASSLVVRNFLNTEAFF,TGCGCCAGCAGCTTGGTCGTCAGAAATTTTTTGAACACTGAAGCTTTCTTT
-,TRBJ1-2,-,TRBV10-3,CASRGWPELYGYTF,TGTGCCAGCAGGGGCTGGCCGGAACTCTATGGCTACACCTTC
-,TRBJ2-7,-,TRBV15,CATSSDLVYEQYF,TGTGCCACCAGCAGTGATCTGGTCTACGAGCAGTACTTC
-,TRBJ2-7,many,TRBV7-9,CASRGTRGPIYEQYF,TGTGCCAGCAGGGGAACCCGAGGACCGATCTACGAGCAGTACTTC
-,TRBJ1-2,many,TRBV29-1,CSVEGSGGGYTF,TGCAGCGTTGAAGGTTCGGGGGGAGGCTACACCTTC
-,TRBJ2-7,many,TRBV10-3,CAIRAAYEQYF,TGTGCCATTCGAGCTGCCTACGAGCAGTACTTC
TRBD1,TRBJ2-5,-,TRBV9,CASRGQGGTGETQYF,TGTGCCAGCAGAGGACAGGGGGGCACCGGGGAGACCCAGTACTTC
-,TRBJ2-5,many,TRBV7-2,CASSSRAETQYF,TGTGCCAGCAGCTCCCGCGCGGAGACCCAGTACTTC
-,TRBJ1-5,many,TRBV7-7,CASRHRWGTNSNQPQHF,TGTGCTAGCAGACACCGTTGGGGGACAAATAGCAATCAGCCCCAGCATTTT
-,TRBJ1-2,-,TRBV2,CASREQGAGGNTF,TGTGCCAGCAGAGAACAGGGCGCTGGTGGAAACACCTTC
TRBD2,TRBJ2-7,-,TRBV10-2,CASRTGTSANRHYEQYF,TGCGCCAGCAGAACCGGGACTAGCGCAAACAGGCACTACGAGCAGTACTTC
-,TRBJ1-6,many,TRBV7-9,CASSPSGTAASPLHF,TGTGCCAGCAGCCCATCCGGGACGGCGGCTTCACCCCTCCACTTT
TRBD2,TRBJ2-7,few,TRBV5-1,CASSQGTSAYYEQYF,TGCGCCAGCAGCCAGGGGACTAGCGCGTACTACGAGCAGTACTTC
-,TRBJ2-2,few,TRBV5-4,CASRTGSGELFF,TGTGCCAGCAGGACAGGCAGCGGGGAGCTGTTTTTT
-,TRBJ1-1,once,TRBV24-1,CASSSFGEAEAFF,TGTGCCAGCAGCTCGTTCGGGGAGGCTGAAGCTTTCTTT
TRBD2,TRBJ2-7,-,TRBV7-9,CASTGELAGGREQYF,TGTGCCAGCACGGGAGAGCTAGCGGGAGGTAGGGAGCAGTACTTC
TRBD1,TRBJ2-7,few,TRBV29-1,CSAGQGASYEQYF,TGCAGCGCCGGACAGGGGGCCTCCTACGAGCAGTACTTC
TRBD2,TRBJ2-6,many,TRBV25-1,CASSVTSGSSGANVLTF,TGTGCCAGCAGTGTGACTAGCGGTAGCTCTGGGGCCAACGTCCTGACTTTC
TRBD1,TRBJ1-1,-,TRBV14,CASSLFGTGSIVHTEAFF,TGTGCCAGCAGCCTATTCGGGACAGGGAGTATCGTGCACACTGAAGCTTTCTTT